This T cell receptor (beta chain) appears in the sequencing data of a study of cytomegalovirus exposure and HLA in healthy donors. This clone was counted a few times. As yet, its antigen is unknown. The primer mix had 60 Vbeta and 13 Jbeta primers. Using immunoSEQ multiplex PCR, the repertoire was profiled, and TCRdb retains in-frame clones only, with some absent. This sample has 93,000 or so clones, with roughly three quarters found just once. Study-level results: There were about 160 TCR beta chains listed as cytomegalovirus-associated.

V shed 2 bases and J shed 7 bases, with 9 bases lying between them. CDR1 SGHRS and CDR2 YFSETQ come from the germline V gene. The length of the CDR3 is 12 residues. V is TRBV5-1 and J is TRBJ1-1; D is possibly TRBD1 (6 bases). This sequence originates from a young woman in good health and CMV-seropositive. Sequencing was carried out using PBMCs. CDR3 nucleotides: TGCGCCAGCAGCTTTTTACAGGGTGAAGCTTTCTTT. Translated: CASSFLQGEAFF.